These 27 T cell receptor beta chains were sequenced from one sample in a study of PD-1 blockade in classical Hodgkin lymphoma. All patients relapsed after autologous stem cell transplantation, and brentuximab vedotin exposure varied. Libraries were prepared by immunoSEQ multiplex PCR; TCRdb keeps only in-frame clonotypes and omits some of them. The sample lists roughly 30,000 clones, 65% to 75% occurring once. The sequences come from peripheral blood mononuclear cells (PBMCs), collected before the second cycle of nivolumab. These receptors originate from a human donor with classical Hodgkin lymphoma.

This clone was picked up one time. The gene calls are TRBV6-1 and TRBJ2-1; D is ambiguous. Looked up from germline, CDR1 is MNHNS and CDR2 is SASEGT. V was trimmed by 5 bases and J by 0 bases, leaving 11 bases between them. There are 15 residues in the CDR3. For the CDR3, the DNA is TGTGCCAGCAGTAACAGCTTTAGCTCCTACAATGAGCAGTTCTTC. Encoded protein: CASSNSFSSYNEQFF.

The rearrangement uses TRBV10-3 and TRBJ2-1; D perhaps matches TRBD1 (5 bases). CDR1 and CDR2 from the germline V gene are ENHRY and SYGVKD. V lost 4 bases and J 6 bases, leaving 13 bases between the germline ends. CDR3 size: 14 residues. The CDR3 here is CAISVQGLANEQFF. CDR3 coding DNA: TGTGCCATCAGTGTCCAGGGTTTGGCCAATGAGCAGTTCTTC.

The rearrangement joins TRBV5-1 to TRBJ1-1; D is possibly TRBD1 (5 bases). The CDR3 covers 15 residues. V was shortened by 0 bases and J by 5 bases, with 14 bases between the two germline ends. Germline V CDR1 and CDR2: SGHRS, YFSETQ. The chain's CDR3 is CASSLEGTAGTEAFF. The CDR3 nucleotides are TGCGCCAGCAGCTTGGAAGGGACGGCGGGAACTGAAGCTTTCTTT.

The J gene is TRBJ2-7, the V gene TRBV6-5; 7 nucleotides match TRBD2. The CDR3 has 15 residues. The V gene's germline CDR1 is MNHEY and CDR2 SVGAGI. Germline trimming cut 6 bases from V and 2 bases from J; bases unmatched to any gene: 10. CDR3 DNA sequence: TGTGCCAGCAGCCTAGCTAGCGGACCAACCTACGAGCAGTACTTC. Residues: CASSLASGPTYEQYF.

The chain combines TRBV18 with TRBJ1-4; unclear D gene. This CDR3 contains 13 residues. V was shortened by 3 bases and J by 8 bases, with 10 bases between the two germline ends. CDR1 is KGHSH, CDR2 LQKENI, per germline. The CDR3 sequence is CASSPTTSEKLFF. DNA of the CDR3: TGTGCCAGCTCACCCACTACTAGCGAAAAACTGTTTTTT.

Only a few counts were recorded for this clone. The chain combines TRBV9 with TRBJ2-3; no reliable D call. Deletions cut 1 base from V and 8 bases from J, with 17 bases between. The CDR3 totals 15 residues. Germline values: CDR1 SGDLS, CDR2 YYNGEE. This CDR3 reads CASSVIGSADGTQYF. CDR3 coding DNA: TGTGCCAGCAGCGTAATCGGCTCGGCCGATGGTACGCAGTATTTT.

This clone was recorded only once. The chain couples TRBV6-1 to TRBJ2-2; D is unresolved. Per the germline V gene, CDR1 is MNHNS and CDR2 is SASEGT. The CDR3 runs to 13 residues. Deletions cut 4 bases from V and 4 bases from J, with 7 bases between. CDR3 nucleotide sequence: TGTGCCAGCAGTGTCCAGGTCACCGGGGAGCTGTTTTTT. Encoded protein: CASSVQVTGELFF.

This clone was seen just once. This chain uses TRBV9 with TRBJ1-6, with D maybe TRBD1 (6 bases). CDR3 size: 15 residues. Trimming took 0 bases from V and 10 from J, leaving 14 bases between them. CDR1 and CDR2 from the germline V gene are SGDLS and YYNGEE. The CDR3 nucleotides read TGTGCCAGCAGCGTAGGCACAGGGCCTGGGTCACCCCTCCACTTT. This encodes CASSVGTGPGSPLHF.

This clone was picked up a small number of times. The rearrangement links TRBV28 to TRBJ1-3; 7 nucleotides align to TRBD1. Unmatched junction bases numbered 8, after V lost 5 bases and J lost 7 bases. Germline V gives CDR1 MDHEN, CDR2 SYDVKM. The CDR3 consists of 14 residues. CDR3 protein: CASSRAGGENTIYF. The CDR3 nucleotides read TGTGCCAGCAGTCGAGCAGGGGGTGAGAACACCATATATTTT.

V and J are TRBV5-1 and TRBJ2-7; weak D call: TRBD2 (5 bases). Germline V gives CDR1 SGHRS, CDR2 YFSETQ. The CDR3 totals 14 residues. The germline V and J ends were trimmed by 0 bases and 3 bases, with 10 bases remaining between them. In nucleotides, the CDR3 is TGCGCCAGCAGCTTGGCTGGTGGGAGCTACGAGCAGTACGTC. The encoded protein is CASSLAGGSYEQYV.

The rearrangement links TRBV28 to TRBJ2-2; TRBD1 might be the D (5 bases). CDR1 is MDHEN and CDR2 is SYDVKM in the germline V gene. The CDR3 spans 14 residues. Between the trimmed V and J ends, which lost 6 bases and 4 bases, there was a span of 12 bases. This chain's CDR3 is CASRRQGFTGELFF. CDR3 in DNA: TGTGCCAGCAGGCGCCAGGGATTCACCGGGGAGCTGTTTTTT.

This chain links TRBV10-3 with TRBJ1-2, with D unresolved. The CDR3 contains 14 residues. Germline V lookup: CDR1 ENHRY, CDR2 SYGVKD. V was trimmed by 7 bases and J by 8 bases, leaving 20 bases between them. The CDR3 coding sequence is TGTGCCATCAAGCTGGGTTTAGGGTCGGAGGGCTACACCTTC. Protein product: CAIKLGLGSEGYTF.

This chain connects TRBV18 to TRBJ1-2; 11 positions agree with TRBD1. Per germline, CDR1 KGHSH and CDR2 LQKENI. The CDR3 loop spans 14 amino acids. V was clipped by 3 bases and J by 4 bases; unmatched bases: 1. In DNA, the CDR3 is TGTGCCAGCTCACCCGGGACAGGGGGCTATGGCTACACCTTC. This encodes CASSPGTGGYGYTF.

The rearrangement joins TRBV7-9 to TRBJ2-7, with TRBD2 as a possible D gene (5 bases). Germline CDR1 reads SEHNR; CDR2 reads FQNEAQ (reference sequence). This CDR3 contains 13 residues. Trimming shortened V by 5 bases and J by 3 bases, and 11 bases separated the two germline ends. The CDR3 here is CASSPRAIYEQYF. The CDR3 DNA is TGTGCCAGCAGCCCGCGGGCCATCTACGAGCAGTACTTC.

The rearrangement links TRBV30 to TRBJ2-3; tentatively, D is TRBD1 or TRBD2 (6 bases each). This CDR3 is built from 12 residues. V was clipped by 7 bases and J by 2 bases, with 10 bases between them. From germline, CDR1 is GTSNPN and CDR2 SVGIG (reference sequence). The chain's CDR3 is CASQGLTDTQYF. The CDR3 coding sequence is TGTGCCTCACAGGGACTCACAGATACGCAGTATTTT.

This clone was counted a few times. The rearrangement uses TRBV29-1 and TRBJ2-1; possibly TRBD1 for D (6 bases). CDR3 length: 14 amino acids. CDR1 is SQVTM, CDR2 ANQGSEA, per germline. Deletions cut 3 bases from V and 2 bases from J, with 11 bases between. Here the CDR3 reads CSVDRGTTYNEQFF. CDR3 DNA sequence: TGCAGCGTTGATAGGGGGACCACCTACAATGAGCAGTTCTTC.

This clone was detected only a few times. The V gene is TRBV7-6, the J gene TRBJ2-2; D unclear. V lost 1 base and J 0 bases, leaving 3 bases between the germline ends. The CDR3 extends over 14 amino acids. Looked up from germline, CDR1 is SGHVS and CDR2 is FNYEAQ. The CDR3 nucleotides are TGTGCCAGCAGCTTAGAGCCGAACACCGGGGAGCTGTTTTTT. Translating gives CASSLEPNTGELFF.

This CDR3 reads CASSKDMGRVPYEQYV. The CDR3, as DNA: TGTGCCAGCAGCAAAGATATGGGACGGGTCCCCTACGAGCAGTACGTC. The chain is built from TRBV21-1 and TRBJ2-7. TRBV21-1 has pseudogene status. The CDR3 runs to 16 residues.

The chain joins TRBV7-9 to TRBJ1-2; no reliable D call. The CDR3 loop spans 12 amino acids. Trimming left V 3 bases short and J 8 bases short, with 10 bases between. Germline loops: CDR1 SEHNR, CDR2 FQNEAQ (reference sequence). CDR3 coding DNA: TGTGCCAGCAGCTTGGAGGGTTGGGGCTACACCTTC. It codes for CASSLEGWGYTF.

This clone was picked up a small number of times. The chain recombines TRBV6-1 with TRBJ2-7; 11 nucleotides agree with TRBD1. This CDR3 has 15 residues. The V and J ends lost 2 bases and 4 bases, in that order; junction bases with no gene match: 4. Looked up from germline, CDR1 is MNHNS and CDR2 is SASEGT. The CDR3 is CASSESGTGGYEQYF. For the CDR3, the DNA is TGTGCCAGCAGTGAATCAGGGACAGGGGGGTACGAGCAGTACTTC.

The genes are TRBV4-1 and TRBJ2-3; 10 nucleotides line up with TRBD2. Germline-derived CDR1 and CDR2 are MGHRA and YSYEKL. With V trimmed by 2 bases and J by 5 bases, 10 bases remained unmatched. The CDR3 covers 17 residues. CDR3 DNA sequence: TGCGCCAGCAGCCAAACCCCCGCCCGGACTAGCGGAGATACGCAGTATTTT. It encodes CASSQTPARTSGDTQYF.

The rearrangement uses TRBV6-5 and TRBJ1-4; weak D call: TRBD1 (5 bases). In germline, CDR1 is MNHEY, CDR2 SVGAGI. CDR3 length equals 16 residues. V lost 0 bases and J 5 bases, leaving 13 bases between the germline ends. The CDR3 protein is CASSYSIWTQNEKLFF. The CDR3 region has the DNA TGTGCCAGCAGTTACTCGATTTGGACACAGAATGAAAAACTGTTTTTT.

This clone is medium-sized (0.01 to 0.1%) in the sample. The V gene is TRBV5-4, the J gene TRBJ2-1, with TRBD2 matching over 8 bases. The CDR3 loop spans 15 amino acids. V was pared by 5 bases and J by 7 bases, with 11 bases of the junction left unmatched. CDR1 SGHNT and CDR2 YYREEE come from the germline V gene (reference sequence). In nucleotides, the CDR3 is TGTGCCAGCAGTTTTATAGCGGGACCAGAGAATGAGCAGTTCTTC. Encoded protein: CASSFIAGPENEQFF.

This clone was detected only a few times. The rearrangement joins TRBV29-1 to TRBJ2-7, with 9 bases fitting TRBD2. V was pared by 1 base and J by 3 bases, with 4 bases of the junction left unmatched. Germline V gene data show CDR1 as SQVTM and CDR2 as ANQGSEA. This CDR3 region has 14 residues. Here the CDR3 reads CSVEASSGNYEQYF. The CDR3 DNA follows: TGCAGCGTTGAAGCCTCTAGCGGGAACTACGAGCAGTACTTC.

V gene TRBV19 combines with J gene TRBJ2-7; D gene ambiguous. The CDR3 covers 14 residues. Trimming pared 4 bases from V and 3 bases from J, leaving 13 bases between. From germline, CDR1 is LNHDA and CDR2 SQIVND (reference sequence). The CDR3 nucleotides read TGTGCCAGTAGTAGTGGTTGGGCCCTCTACGAGCAGTACTTC. Encoded protein: CASSSGWALYEQYF.

The chain is built from TRBV5-4 and TRBJ1-4; D ambiguous. The germline V and J ends were trimmed by 5 bases and 7 bases, with 12 bases remaining between them. CDR1 is SGHNT, CDR2 YYREEE, per germline (reference sequence). The CDR3 is made up of 13 amino acids. CDR3 loop: CASSLMSSEKLFF. CDR3 DNA: TGTGCCAGCAGTTTAATGAGTAGTGAAAAACTGTTTTTT.

CDR3 in amino acids: CASSLVGTGEYEKLFF. CDR3 in DNA: TGTGCCAGCAGCTTAGTCGGGACAGGGGAATATGAAAAACTGTTTTTT. V gene TRBV11-2 combines with J gene TRBJ1-4; 10 bases line up with TRBD1. Unmatched junction bases numbered 5, after V lost 1 base and J lost 6 bases. The V gene's germline CDR1 is SGHAT and CDR2 FQNNGV. This CDR3 contains 16 residues.